The rows below give T cell receptor beta chains drawn from one sample of a study of blood T cell repertoires in COVID-19. Data came from immunoSEQ multiplex PCR; TCRdb stores just in-frame clones and leaves some out. The table shows around 130,000 clones, with 77% occurring only once. The sample taken for sequencing was peripheral blood. The receptors derive from a man of 80 years or more with acute or convalescent COVID-19. Both conserved end residues are part of each CDR3. D genes are given only for firm matches. Clone size is shown for a subset of rows, as once, few, many or a class of expanded clone.

abundance: NA
len: 16
j_gene: TRBJ1-2
d_gene: TRBD1
v_gene: TRBV19
CDR3aa: CASTQRQGAPGSGYTF
CDR3nt: TGTGCCAGTACCCAAAGACAGGGGGCGCCTGGAAGTGGCTACACCTTC

abundance: NA
len: 14
j_gene: TRBJ2-2
d_gene: TRBD1
v_gene: TRBV2
CDR3aa: CASRDRGETGELFF
CDR3nt: TGTGCCAGCCGCGACAGGGGGGAGACCGGGGAGCTGTTTTTT

abundance: NA
len: 14
j_gene: TRBJ1-2
d_gene: NA
v_gene: TRBV7-8
CDR3aa: CASSPTTVSYGYTF
CDR3nt: TGTGCCAGCAGTCCTACGACAGTGAGCTATGGCTACACCTTC

abundance: NA
len: 14
j_gene: TRBJ2-1
d_gene: TRBD1
v_gene: TRBV10-3
CDR3aa: CATRGGLRDDEQFF
CDR3nt: TGTGCCACCCGAGGGGGCTTAAGGGATGATGAGCAGTTCTTC

abundance: NA
len: 14
j_gene: TRBJ2-3
d_gene: TRBD1
v_gene: TRBV6-5
CDR3aa: CASSLQGRTDTQYF
CDR3nt: TGTGCCAGCAGCTTACAGGGGCGGACAGATACGCAGTATTTT

abundance: NA
len: 15
j_gene: TRBJ2-5
d_gene: TRBD2
v_gene: TRBV7-8
CDR3aa: CASSSRSGGAETQYF
CDR3nt: TGTGCCAGCAGCAGTCGTAGCGGGGGGGCAGAGACCCAGTACTTC

abundance: NA
len: 16
j_gene: TRBJ2-7
d_gene: TRBD2
v_gene: TRBV28
CDR3aa: CASSYPQRGGFYEQYF
CDR3nt: TGTGCCAGCAGTTATCCGCAGCGGGGGGGCTTCTACGAGCAGTACTTC

abundance: NA
len: 13
j_gene: TRBJ1-2
d_gene: NA
v_gene: TRBV10-3
CDR3aa: CAIRSGPHPTENF
CDR3nt: TGTGCCATCAGGAGCGGTCCGCACCCTACAGAGAACTTC

abundance: NA
len: 13
j_gene: TRBJ1-1
d_gene: TRBD1
v_gene: TRBV19
CDR3aa: CASGDRGNTEAFF
CDR3nt: TGTGCCAGTGGGGACAGGGGGAACACTGAAGCTTTCTTT

abundance: NA
len: 14
j_gene: TRBJ1-2
d_gene: NA
v_gene: TRBV6-5
CDR3aa: CASSPRFSSYGYTF
CDR3nt: TGTGCCAGCAGTCCTCGTTTTTCGTCCTATGGCTACACCTTC

abundance: NA
len: 15
j_gene: TRBJ2-7
d_gene: NA
v_gene: TRBV7-2
CDR3aa: CASSKGLWSSYEQYF
CDR3nt: TGTGCCAGCAGCAAGGGACTGTGGAGCTCCTACGAGCAGTACTTC

abundance: NA
len: 15
j_gene: TRBJ1-2
d_gene: NA
v_gene: TRBV7-2
CDR3aa: CASSPVGGPNYGYTF
CDR3nt: TGTGCCAGCAGCCCCGTCGGGGGGCCGAACTATGGCTACACCTTC

abundance: NA
len: 17
j_gene: TRBJ2-7
d_gene: TRBD2
v_gene: TRBV10-3
CDR3aa: CAISESGGMLAGKEQYF
CDR3nt: TGTGCCATCAGTGAGTCCGGGGGGATGCTAGCGGGTAAAGAGCAGTACTTC

abundance: NA
len: 15
j_gene: TRBJ2-3
d_gene: NA
v_gene: TRBV7-8
CDR3aa: CASRPGHVSTDTQYF
CDR3nt: TGTGCCAGCAGGCCTGGACACGTTTCCACAGATACGCAGTATTTT

abundance: few
len: 16
j_gene: TRBJ2-2
d_gene: TRBD1
v_gene: TRBV19
CDR3aa: CASSPLTGGVAGELFF
CDR3nt: TGTGCCAGTAGTCCTCTGACAGGGGGCGTCGCCGGGGAGCTGTTTTTT

abundance: NA
len: 15
j_gene: TRBJ1-6
d_gene: NA
v_gene: TRBV6-6
CDR3aa: CASRHSAAYNSPLHF
CDR3nt: TGTGCCAGCAGGCATAGTGCCGCTTATAATTCACCCCTCCACTTT

abundance: NA
len: 13
j_gene: TRBJ2-7
d_gene: NA
v_gene: TRBV3-1/TRBV3-2
CDR3aa: CASSDFYSYEQYF
CDR3nt: TGTGCCAGCAGTGACTTTTACTCCTACGAGCAGTACTTC

abundance: many
len: 13
j_gene: TRBJ1-3
d_gene: NA
v_gene: TRBV2
CDR3aa: CASTTNSGNTIYF
CDR3nt: TGTGCCAGCACTACTAACTCTGGAAACACCATATATTTT

abundance: NA
len: 13
j_gene: TRBJ1-1
d_gene: NA
v_gene: TRBV2
CDR3aa: CASSLGGNTEAFF
CDR3nt: TGTGCCAGCAGCCTGGGGGGGAACACTGAAGCTTTCTTT

abundance: NA
len: 15
j_gene: TRBJ2-5
d_gene: NA
v_gene: TRBV24-1
CDR3aa: CATSDSRQAQETQYF
CDR3nt: TGTGCCACCAGTGATTCGCGACAGGCTCAAGAGACCCAGTACTTC

abundance: NA
len: 14
j_gene: TRBJ2-3
d_gene: NA
v_gene: TRBV21-1
CDR3aa: CASRGQVSPDTQYF
CDR3nt: TGTGCCAGCAGGGGACAGGTGTCCCCAGATACGCAGTATTTT

abundance: few
len: 14
j_gene: TRBJ2-2
d_gene: NA
v_gene: TRBV7-8
CDR3aa: CASSFLTNVGELFF
CDR3nt: TGTGCCAGCAGCTTCCTGACTAATGTCGGGGAGCTGTTTTTT

abundance: NA
len: 16
j_gene: TRBJ2-5
d_gene: NA
v_gene: TRBV9
CDR3aa: CASSVAPQGGEETQYF
CDR3nt: TGTGCCAGCAGCGTGGCTCCCCAGGGCGGGGAAGAGACCCAGTACTTC

abundance: NA
len: 16
j_gene: TRBJ2-1
d_gene: TRBD1
v_gene: TRBV28
CDR3aa: CASSLPGQNTYNEQFF
CDR3nt: TGTGCCAGCAGTCTTCCGGGACAGAACACCTACAATGAGCAGTTCTTC

abundance: NA
len: 14
j_gene: TRBJ1-5
d_gene: NA
v_gene: TRBV6-6
CDR3aa: CASSPGGGSQPQHF
CDR3nt: TGTGCCAGCAGCCCAGGAGGCGGGAGTCAGCCCCAGCATTTT

abundance: NA
len: 15
j_gene: TRBJ2-1
d_gene: NA
v_gene: TRBV27
CDR3aa: CASSFRVRSYNEQFF
CDR3nt: TGTGCCAGCAGTTTTCGAGTCCGCTCCTACAATGAGCAGTTCTTC

abundance: NA
len: 16
j_gene: TRBJ2-3
d_gene: NA
v_gene: TRBV19
CDR3aa: CASSISGWVGTDTQYF
CDR3nt: TGTGCCAGTAGTATATCAGGGTGGGTGGGCACAGATACGCAGTATTTT

abundance: NA
len: 18
j_gene: TRBJ2-1
d_gene: NA
v_gene: TRBV2
CDR3aa: CASSLLLGVGGRNNEQFF
CDR3nt: TGTGCCAGCAGCCTCCTACTTGGCGTCGGGGGGCGGAACAATGAGCAGTTCTTC

abundance: NA
len: 14
j_gene: TRBJ1-1
d_gene: NA
v_gene: TRBV7-8
CDR3aa: CASSLAYRNTEAFF
CDR3nt: TGTGCCAGCAGCTTAGCGTACAGGAACACTGAAGCTTTCTTT

abundance: NA
len: 20
j_gene: TRBJ2-3
d_gene: TRBD2
v_gene: TRBV5-5
CDR3aa: CASSLDVWASGGAVTDTQYF
CDR3nt: TGTGCCAGCAGCTTGGATGTTTGGGCTAGCGGGGGGGCCGTAACAGATACGCAGTATTTT

abundance: NA
len: 14
j_gene: TRBJ2-7
d_gene: TRBD2
v_gene: TRBV11-2
CDR3aa: CASSPGLASYEQYF
CDR3nt: TGTGCCAGCAGTCCGGGACTAGCGTCCTACGAGCAGTACTTC

abundance: once
len: 17
j_gene: TRBJ2-1
d_gene: TRBD2
v_gene: TRBV11-2
CDR3aa: CASSFPGLAGFYNEQFF
CDR3nt: TGTGCCAGCAGCTTCCCGGGACTAGCGGGATTCTACAATGAGCAGTTCTTC

abundance: NA
len: 15
j_gene: TRBJ2-3
d_gene: NA
v_gene: TRBV15
CDR3aa: CATSRDVAGIDTQYF
CDR3nt: TGTGCCACCAGCAGAGATGTGGCAGGGATAGATACGCAGTATTTT

abundance: NA
len: 14
j_gene: TRBJ2-1
d_gene: TRBD2
v_gene: TRBV5-1
CDR3aa: CATRSGGNYNEQFF
CDR3nt: TGCGCCACCCGGAGCGGGGGAAATTACAATGAGCAGTTCTTC

abundance: NA
len: 16
j_gene: TRBJ2-7
d_gene: TRBD1
v_gene: TRBV6-5
CDR3aa: CASSYPRTGLMNEQYF
CDR3nt: TGTGCCAGCAGTTACCCTAGGACAGGGCTTATGAACGAGCAGTACTTC

abundance: NA
len: 13
j_gene: TRBJ1-2
d_gene: NA
v_gene: TRBV2
CDR3aa: CASSERDFYGYTF
CDR3nt: TGTGCCAGCAGTGAACGGGACTTCTATGGCTACACCTTC

abundance: NA
len: 17
j_gene: TRBJ1-2
d_gene: NA
v_gene: TRBV30
CDR3aa: CAWSVPPQRRFNYGYTF
CDR3nt: TGTGCCTGGAGTGTTCCCCCACAGAGAAGATTTAACTATGGCTACACCTTC